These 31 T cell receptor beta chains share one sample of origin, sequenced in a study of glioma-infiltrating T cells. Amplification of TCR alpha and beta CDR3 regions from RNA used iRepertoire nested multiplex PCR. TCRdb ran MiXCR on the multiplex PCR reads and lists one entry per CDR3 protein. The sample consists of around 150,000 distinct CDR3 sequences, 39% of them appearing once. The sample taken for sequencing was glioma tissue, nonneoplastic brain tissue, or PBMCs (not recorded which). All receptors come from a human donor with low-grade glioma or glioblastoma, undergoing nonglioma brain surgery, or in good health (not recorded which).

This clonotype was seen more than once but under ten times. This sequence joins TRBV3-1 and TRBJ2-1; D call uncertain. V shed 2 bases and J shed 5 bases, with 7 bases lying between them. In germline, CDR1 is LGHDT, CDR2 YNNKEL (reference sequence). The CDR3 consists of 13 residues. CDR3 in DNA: TGTGCCAGCAGCCAAAGGACCGACAATGAGCAGTTCTTC. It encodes CASSQRTDNEQFF.

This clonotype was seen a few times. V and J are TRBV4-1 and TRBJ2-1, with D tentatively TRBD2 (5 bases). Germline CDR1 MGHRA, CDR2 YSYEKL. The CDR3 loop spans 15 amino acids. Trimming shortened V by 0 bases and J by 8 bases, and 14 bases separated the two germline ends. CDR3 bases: TGCGCCAGCAGCCAAGATCCCCTAGCTCGGGATGAGCAGTTCTTC. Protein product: CASSQDPLARDEQFF.

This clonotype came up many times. The CDR3 coding sequence is TGTGCCAGCAGTTCAGGACAACGCACAGATACGCAGTATTTT. It yields the protein CASSSGQRTDTQYF. V and J are TRBV27 and TRBJ2-3; the D gene is possibly TRBD1 (5 bases). V was cut by 4 bases and J by 1 base, with 9 bases left in between. The CDR3 is 14 residues long. Germline-derived CDR1 and CDR2 are MNHEY and SMNVEV (reference sequence).

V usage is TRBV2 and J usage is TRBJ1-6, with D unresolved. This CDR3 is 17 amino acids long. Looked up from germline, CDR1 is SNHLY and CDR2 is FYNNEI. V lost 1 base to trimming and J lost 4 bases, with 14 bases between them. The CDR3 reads CASSEGSGIGYNSPLHF. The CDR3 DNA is TGTGCCAGCAGTGAAGGAAGTGGGATTGGGTATAATTCACCCCTCCACTTT.

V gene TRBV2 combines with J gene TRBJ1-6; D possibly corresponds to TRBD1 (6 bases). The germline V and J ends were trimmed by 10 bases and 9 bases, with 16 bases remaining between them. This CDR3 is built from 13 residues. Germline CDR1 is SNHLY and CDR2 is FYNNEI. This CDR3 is CATGADSGSPLHF. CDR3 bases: TGTGCCACCGGCGCGGACAGTGGTTCACCCCTCCACTTT.

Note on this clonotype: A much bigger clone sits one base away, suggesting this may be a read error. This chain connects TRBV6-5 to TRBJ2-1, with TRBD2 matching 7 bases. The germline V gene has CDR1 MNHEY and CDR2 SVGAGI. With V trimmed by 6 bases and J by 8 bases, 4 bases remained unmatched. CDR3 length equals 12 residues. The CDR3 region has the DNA TGTGCCAGCAGCCAAAGCGGGGATGAGCAGTTCTTC. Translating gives CASSQSGDEQFF.

CDR3 sequence: CASHRGTTEAFF. In nucleotides, the CDR3 is TGTGCCAGCCACAGGGGGACCACTGAAGCTTTCTTT. The V call is TRBV6-1, the J call TRBJ1-1; TRBD1 matches at 8 bases. There are 12 residues in the CDR3. With 8 bases clipped from V and 4 bases from J, the junction kept 3 bases outside the gene matches. CDR1 and CDR2 (germline): MNHNS, SASEGT.

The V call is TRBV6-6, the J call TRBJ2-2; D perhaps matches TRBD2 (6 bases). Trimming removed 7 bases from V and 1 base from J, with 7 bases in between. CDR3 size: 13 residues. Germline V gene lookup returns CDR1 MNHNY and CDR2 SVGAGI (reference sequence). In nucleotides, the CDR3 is TGTGCCAGCACGCGGGAGAACACCGGGGAGCTGTTTTTT. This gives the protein CASTRENTGELFF.

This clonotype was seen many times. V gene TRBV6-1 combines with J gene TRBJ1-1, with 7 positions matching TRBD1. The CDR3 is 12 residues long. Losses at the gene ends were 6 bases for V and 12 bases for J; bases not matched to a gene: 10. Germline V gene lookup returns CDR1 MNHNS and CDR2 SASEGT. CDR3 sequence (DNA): TGTGCCAGCAGACAGACAGGGAGATCGACTTTCTTT. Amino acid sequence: CASRQTGRSTFF.

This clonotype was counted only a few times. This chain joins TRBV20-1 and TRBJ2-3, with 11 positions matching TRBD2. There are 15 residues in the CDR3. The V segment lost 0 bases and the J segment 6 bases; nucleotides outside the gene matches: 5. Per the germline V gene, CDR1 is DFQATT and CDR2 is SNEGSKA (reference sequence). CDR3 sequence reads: CSARDPLAGGDTQYF. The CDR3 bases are TGCAGTGCTAGAGATCCATTAGCGGGGGGGGATACGCAGTATTTT.

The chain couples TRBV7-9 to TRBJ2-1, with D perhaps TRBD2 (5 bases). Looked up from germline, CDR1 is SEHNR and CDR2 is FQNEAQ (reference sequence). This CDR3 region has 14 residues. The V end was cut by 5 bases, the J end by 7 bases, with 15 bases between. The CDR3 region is CASSHSVLRNEQFF. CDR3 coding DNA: TGTGCCAGCAGCCATAGCGTTCTAAGGAATGAGCAGTTCTTC.

The CDR3, as DNA: TGTGCCAGCTCACCGAGACAGGGGGCCGCTTTCTTT. Protein sequence: CASSPRQGAAFF. The chain has TRBV18 and TRBJ1-1; the match to TRBD1 covers 10 bases. CDR3 length equals 12 residues. Germline V gene lookup returns CDR1 KGHSH and CDR2 LQKENI. The V segment lost 3 bases and the J segment 11 bases; nucleotides outside the gene matches: 3.

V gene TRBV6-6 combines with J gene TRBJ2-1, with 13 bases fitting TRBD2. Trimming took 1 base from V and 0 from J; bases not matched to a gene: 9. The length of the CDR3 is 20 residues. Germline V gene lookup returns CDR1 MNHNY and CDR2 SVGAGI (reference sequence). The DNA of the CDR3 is TGTGCCAGCAGTTACTTCAGACTAGCGGGAGGTCCGGCCTCCTACAATGAGCAGTTCTTC. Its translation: CASSYFRLAGGPASYNEQFF.

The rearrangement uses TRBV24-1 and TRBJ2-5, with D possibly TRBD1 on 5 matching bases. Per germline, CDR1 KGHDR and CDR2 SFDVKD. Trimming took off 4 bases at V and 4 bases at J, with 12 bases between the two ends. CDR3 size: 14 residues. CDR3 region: CATSDNRRAETQYF. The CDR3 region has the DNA TGTGCCACCAGTGACAACCGCAGGGCAGAGACCCAGTACTTC.

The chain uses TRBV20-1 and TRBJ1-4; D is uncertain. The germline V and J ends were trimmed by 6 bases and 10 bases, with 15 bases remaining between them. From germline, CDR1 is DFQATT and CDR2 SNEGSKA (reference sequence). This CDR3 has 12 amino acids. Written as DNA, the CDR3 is TGCAGTGCGCCCTCCGAACCGGGAAAACTGTTTTTT. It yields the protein CSAPSEPGKLFF.

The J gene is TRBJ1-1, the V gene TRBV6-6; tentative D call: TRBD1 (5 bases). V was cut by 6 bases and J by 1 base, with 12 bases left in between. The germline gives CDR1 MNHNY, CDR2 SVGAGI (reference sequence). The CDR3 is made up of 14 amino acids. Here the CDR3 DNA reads TGTGCCAGCAGCGGGGGACCTGGGAACACTGAAGCTTTCTTT. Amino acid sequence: CASSGGPGNTEAFF.

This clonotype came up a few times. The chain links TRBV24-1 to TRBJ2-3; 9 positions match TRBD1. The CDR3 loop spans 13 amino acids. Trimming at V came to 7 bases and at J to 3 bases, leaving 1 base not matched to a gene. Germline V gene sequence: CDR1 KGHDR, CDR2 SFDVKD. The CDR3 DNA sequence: TGTGCCACCAGGGACAGGGGAACAGATACGCAGTATTTT. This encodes CATRDRGTDTQYF.

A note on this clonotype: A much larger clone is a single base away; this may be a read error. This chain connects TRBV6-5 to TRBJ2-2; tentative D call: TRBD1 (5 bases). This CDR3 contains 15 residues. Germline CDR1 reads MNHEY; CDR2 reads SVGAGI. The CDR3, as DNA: TGTGCCAGCAGTGAACGGGCAGGGAACACCTGGGAGCTGTTTTTT. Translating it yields CASSERAGNTWELFF.

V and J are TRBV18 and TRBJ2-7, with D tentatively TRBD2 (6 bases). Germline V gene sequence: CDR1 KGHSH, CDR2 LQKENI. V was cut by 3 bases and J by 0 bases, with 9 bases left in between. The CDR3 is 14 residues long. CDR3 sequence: CASSPAGYSYEQYF. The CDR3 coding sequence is TGTGCCAGCTCACCCGCGGGGTACTCCTACGAGCAGTACTTC.

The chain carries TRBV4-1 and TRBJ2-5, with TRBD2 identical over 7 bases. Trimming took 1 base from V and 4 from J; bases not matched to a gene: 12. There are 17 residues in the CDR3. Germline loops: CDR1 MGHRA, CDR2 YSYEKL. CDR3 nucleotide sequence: TGCGCCAGCAGCCAAGGTTTGGGAGGGAGTGGCACAGAGACCCAGTACTTC. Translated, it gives CASSQGLGGSGTETQYF.

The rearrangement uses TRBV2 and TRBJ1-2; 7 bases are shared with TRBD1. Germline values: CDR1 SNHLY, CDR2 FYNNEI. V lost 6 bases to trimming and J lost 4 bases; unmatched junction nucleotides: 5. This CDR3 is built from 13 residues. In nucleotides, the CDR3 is TGTGCCAGCAGCGGGACAGCTAGCTATGGCTACACCTTC. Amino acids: CASSGTASYGYTF.

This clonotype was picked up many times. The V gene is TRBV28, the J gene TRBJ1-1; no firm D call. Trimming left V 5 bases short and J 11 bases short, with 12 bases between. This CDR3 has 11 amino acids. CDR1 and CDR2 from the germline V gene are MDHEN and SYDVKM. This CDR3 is CASSATTRAFF. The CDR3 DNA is TGTGCCAGCAGTGCCACCACAAGGGCTTTCTTT.

The CDR3 protein is CASRTPGPSSYEQYF. The CDR3 nucleotides read TGTGCCAGCAGGACCCCAGGTCCCAGCTCCTACGAGCAGTACTTC. V and J are TRBV28 and TRBJ2-7; D not certain. V was pared by 6 bases and J by 0 bases, with 15 bases between. This CDR3 spans 15 amino acids. From germline, CDR1 is MDHEN and CDR2 SYDVKM.

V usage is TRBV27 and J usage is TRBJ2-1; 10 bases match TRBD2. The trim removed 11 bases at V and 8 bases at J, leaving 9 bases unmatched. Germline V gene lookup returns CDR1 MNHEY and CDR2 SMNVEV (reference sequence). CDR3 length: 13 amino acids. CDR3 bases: TGTGCCCGTCGACTAGCGGGTTGGGATGAGCAGTTCTTC. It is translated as CARRLAGWDEQFF.

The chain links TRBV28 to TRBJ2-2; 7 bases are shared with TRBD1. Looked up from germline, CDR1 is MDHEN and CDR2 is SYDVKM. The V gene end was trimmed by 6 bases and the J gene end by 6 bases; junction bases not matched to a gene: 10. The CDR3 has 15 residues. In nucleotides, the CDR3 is TGTGCCAGCAGAATAGGGGGCGTCGGCTCCGGGGAGCTGTTTTTT. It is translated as CASRIGGVGSGELFF.

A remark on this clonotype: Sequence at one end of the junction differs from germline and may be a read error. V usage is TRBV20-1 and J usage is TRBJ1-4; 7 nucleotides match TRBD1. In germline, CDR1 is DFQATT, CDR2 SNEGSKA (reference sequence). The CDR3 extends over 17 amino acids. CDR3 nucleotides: TGCAGTGCTAGACCGGGGCCCGGGACAGCAACTAATAAAAAACTGTTTTTT. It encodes CSARPGPGTATNKKLFF.

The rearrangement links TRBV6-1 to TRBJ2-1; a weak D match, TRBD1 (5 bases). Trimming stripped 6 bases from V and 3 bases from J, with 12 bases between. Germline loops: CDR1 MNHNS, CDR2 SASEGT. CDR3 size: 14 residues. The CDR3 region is CASSLLTDYNEQFF. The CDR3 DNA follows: TGTGCCAGCAGCCTCTTGACAGACTACAATGAGCAGTTCTTC.

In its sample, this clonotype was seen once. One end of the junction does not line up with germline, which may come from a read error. The CDR3 region is CSARTYTYGQYF. The DNA for the CDR3 is TGCAGTGCTAGGACCTACACCTACGGGCAGTACTTC. The rearrangement joins TRBV20-1 to TRBJ2-7; D remains ambiguous. Germline V gene data show CDR1 as DFQATT and CDR2 as SNEGSKA (reference sequence). The CDR3 sequence is 12 residues long.

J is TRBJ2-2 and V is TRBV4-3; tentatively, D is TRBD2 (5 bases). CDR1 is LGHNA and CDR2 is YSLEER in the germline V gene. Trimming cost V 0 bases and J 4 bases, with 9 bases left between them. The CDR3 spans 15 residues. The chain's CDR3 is CASSQDYGVTGELFF. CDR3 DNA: TGCGCCAGCAGCCAAGATTACGGGGTCACCGGGGAGCTGTTTTTT.

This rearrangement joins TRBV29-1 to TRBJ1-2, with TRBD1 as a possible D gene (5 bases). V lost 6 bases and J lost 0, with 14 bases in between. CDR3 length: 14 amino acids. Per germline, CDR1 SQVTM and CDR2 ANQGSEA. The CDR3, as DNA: TGCAGCGTGGCCACGACAGATTCTAACTATGGCTACACCTTC. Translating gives CSVATTDSNYGYTF.

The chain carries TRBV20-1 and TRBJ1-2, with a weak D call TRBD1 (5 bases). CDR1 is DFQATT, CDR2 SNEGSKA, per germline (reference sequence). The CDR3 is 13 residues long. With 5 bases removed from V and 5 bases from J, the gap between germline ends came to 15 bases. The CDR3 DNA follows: TGCAGTGCTGCAGACAGTGGGCCTTATGGCTACACCTTC. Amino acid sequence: CSAADSGPYGYTF.